This T cell receptor beta chain was recorded in a study of T cell repertoires in cytomegalovirus infection (dated by TCRdb to between 2017 and 2020). For the wider study: The HLA type of each donor mattered for the analysis, because public TCR beta signatures pointed to carriage of CMV infection along with the matching HLA type. The paper as a whole reports these results and caveats: In the ex vivo response, HLA-C-restricted CMV-specific TCR beta clonotypes were dominant, and in two of eight donors the single most frequent clonotype came from this HLA-C-restricted group. In both this cohort and an independent roughly 360-donor cohort, the cumulative frequency of public TCR beta family members distinguished carriers of CMV infection plus the relevant HLA type.

TCRdb records Illumina HiSeq 1500 as the sequencer. TCRdb itself trimmed the public reads at Q25 with fastp, ran MiXCR and retained productive beta chains. Every CDR3 protein is listed once, alongside the most common genes and DNA of its rows. This sample is represented by almost 300,000 distinct CDR3 sequences; approximately 8.9% of them were singletons. The ten top clones hold around 2.4% of the sample. V and J lose 5 bases and 1 base, and a span of 19 bases separates them. The germline V gene gives CDR1 as SGHVS and CDR2 as FQNEAQ. The CDR3 runs 17 amino acids, cysteine and phenylalanine included. Only the CDR3 DNA is retained, 51 bases long and in frame from the first base. This clonotype was detected many times. It lacks a known antigen. Base quality data are lacking; no much larger clone is found one base away.

The sequence joins TRBV7-8 to TRBJ2-3; there is no confident call for the D gene. The sample was PBMCs. This clonotype was obtained from a human donor in good health (CMV status not recorded). Some clones in this sample may be carry-over from other donors' samples. The nucleotides read TGTGCCAGCAGCGTTCCAAATTTCGGCGGAGGCACAGATACGCAGTATTTT. Its translation is CASSVPNFGGGTDTQYF.